This T cell receptor (beta chain) was identified in a study of blood T cell repertoires in COVID-19. Study context: Sources were T cells, B-cell-depleted T cells, or PBMCs; the material itself was cDNA or gDNA.

Losses at the gene ends were 5 bases for V and 3 bases for J; bases not matched to a gene: 8. The germline V gene has CDR1 SEHNR and CDR2 FQNEAQ (reference sequence). This CDR3 region has 16 residues. In terms of age and location, participants ranged from roughly 18 to 95 years and lived in under 30 US areas. Donors of Cohort 3 who recovered were those that had two negative PCRs, clearance, or symptom resolution. Original processing notes: Amplification with reference gene primers provided the estimates of nucleated cell counts. Measured with immunoSEQ multiplex PCR; TCRdb has only the in-frame clones, and not every one. V, J and clone size are taken as reported in that table, and D and trimming were inferred from the DNA itself. Of 130,000 to 150,000 clones detected, around 87% appear once; the ten largest clones hold roughly 12%.

The chain employs TRBV7-9 and TRBJ1-1, with 11 bases aligning to TRBD1. The sequenced sample consisted of PBMCs or T cells enriched from blood (not recorded which). This receptor was identified in a man between 60 and 75 years old who had recovered from COVID-19. CDR3 residues: CASSLGTGGDHTEAFF. DNA of the CDR3: TGTGCCAGCAGCCTAGGGACAGGGGGTGACCACACTGAAGCTTTCTTT. Filled out from reference TRBV7-9 and TRBJ1-1, the complete variable domain reads DTGVSQNPRHKITKRGQNVTFRCDPISEHNRLYWYRQTLGQGPEFLTYFQNEAQLEKSRLLSDRFSAERPKGSFSTLEIQRTEQGDSAMYLCASSLGTGGDHTEAFFGQGTRLTVV.